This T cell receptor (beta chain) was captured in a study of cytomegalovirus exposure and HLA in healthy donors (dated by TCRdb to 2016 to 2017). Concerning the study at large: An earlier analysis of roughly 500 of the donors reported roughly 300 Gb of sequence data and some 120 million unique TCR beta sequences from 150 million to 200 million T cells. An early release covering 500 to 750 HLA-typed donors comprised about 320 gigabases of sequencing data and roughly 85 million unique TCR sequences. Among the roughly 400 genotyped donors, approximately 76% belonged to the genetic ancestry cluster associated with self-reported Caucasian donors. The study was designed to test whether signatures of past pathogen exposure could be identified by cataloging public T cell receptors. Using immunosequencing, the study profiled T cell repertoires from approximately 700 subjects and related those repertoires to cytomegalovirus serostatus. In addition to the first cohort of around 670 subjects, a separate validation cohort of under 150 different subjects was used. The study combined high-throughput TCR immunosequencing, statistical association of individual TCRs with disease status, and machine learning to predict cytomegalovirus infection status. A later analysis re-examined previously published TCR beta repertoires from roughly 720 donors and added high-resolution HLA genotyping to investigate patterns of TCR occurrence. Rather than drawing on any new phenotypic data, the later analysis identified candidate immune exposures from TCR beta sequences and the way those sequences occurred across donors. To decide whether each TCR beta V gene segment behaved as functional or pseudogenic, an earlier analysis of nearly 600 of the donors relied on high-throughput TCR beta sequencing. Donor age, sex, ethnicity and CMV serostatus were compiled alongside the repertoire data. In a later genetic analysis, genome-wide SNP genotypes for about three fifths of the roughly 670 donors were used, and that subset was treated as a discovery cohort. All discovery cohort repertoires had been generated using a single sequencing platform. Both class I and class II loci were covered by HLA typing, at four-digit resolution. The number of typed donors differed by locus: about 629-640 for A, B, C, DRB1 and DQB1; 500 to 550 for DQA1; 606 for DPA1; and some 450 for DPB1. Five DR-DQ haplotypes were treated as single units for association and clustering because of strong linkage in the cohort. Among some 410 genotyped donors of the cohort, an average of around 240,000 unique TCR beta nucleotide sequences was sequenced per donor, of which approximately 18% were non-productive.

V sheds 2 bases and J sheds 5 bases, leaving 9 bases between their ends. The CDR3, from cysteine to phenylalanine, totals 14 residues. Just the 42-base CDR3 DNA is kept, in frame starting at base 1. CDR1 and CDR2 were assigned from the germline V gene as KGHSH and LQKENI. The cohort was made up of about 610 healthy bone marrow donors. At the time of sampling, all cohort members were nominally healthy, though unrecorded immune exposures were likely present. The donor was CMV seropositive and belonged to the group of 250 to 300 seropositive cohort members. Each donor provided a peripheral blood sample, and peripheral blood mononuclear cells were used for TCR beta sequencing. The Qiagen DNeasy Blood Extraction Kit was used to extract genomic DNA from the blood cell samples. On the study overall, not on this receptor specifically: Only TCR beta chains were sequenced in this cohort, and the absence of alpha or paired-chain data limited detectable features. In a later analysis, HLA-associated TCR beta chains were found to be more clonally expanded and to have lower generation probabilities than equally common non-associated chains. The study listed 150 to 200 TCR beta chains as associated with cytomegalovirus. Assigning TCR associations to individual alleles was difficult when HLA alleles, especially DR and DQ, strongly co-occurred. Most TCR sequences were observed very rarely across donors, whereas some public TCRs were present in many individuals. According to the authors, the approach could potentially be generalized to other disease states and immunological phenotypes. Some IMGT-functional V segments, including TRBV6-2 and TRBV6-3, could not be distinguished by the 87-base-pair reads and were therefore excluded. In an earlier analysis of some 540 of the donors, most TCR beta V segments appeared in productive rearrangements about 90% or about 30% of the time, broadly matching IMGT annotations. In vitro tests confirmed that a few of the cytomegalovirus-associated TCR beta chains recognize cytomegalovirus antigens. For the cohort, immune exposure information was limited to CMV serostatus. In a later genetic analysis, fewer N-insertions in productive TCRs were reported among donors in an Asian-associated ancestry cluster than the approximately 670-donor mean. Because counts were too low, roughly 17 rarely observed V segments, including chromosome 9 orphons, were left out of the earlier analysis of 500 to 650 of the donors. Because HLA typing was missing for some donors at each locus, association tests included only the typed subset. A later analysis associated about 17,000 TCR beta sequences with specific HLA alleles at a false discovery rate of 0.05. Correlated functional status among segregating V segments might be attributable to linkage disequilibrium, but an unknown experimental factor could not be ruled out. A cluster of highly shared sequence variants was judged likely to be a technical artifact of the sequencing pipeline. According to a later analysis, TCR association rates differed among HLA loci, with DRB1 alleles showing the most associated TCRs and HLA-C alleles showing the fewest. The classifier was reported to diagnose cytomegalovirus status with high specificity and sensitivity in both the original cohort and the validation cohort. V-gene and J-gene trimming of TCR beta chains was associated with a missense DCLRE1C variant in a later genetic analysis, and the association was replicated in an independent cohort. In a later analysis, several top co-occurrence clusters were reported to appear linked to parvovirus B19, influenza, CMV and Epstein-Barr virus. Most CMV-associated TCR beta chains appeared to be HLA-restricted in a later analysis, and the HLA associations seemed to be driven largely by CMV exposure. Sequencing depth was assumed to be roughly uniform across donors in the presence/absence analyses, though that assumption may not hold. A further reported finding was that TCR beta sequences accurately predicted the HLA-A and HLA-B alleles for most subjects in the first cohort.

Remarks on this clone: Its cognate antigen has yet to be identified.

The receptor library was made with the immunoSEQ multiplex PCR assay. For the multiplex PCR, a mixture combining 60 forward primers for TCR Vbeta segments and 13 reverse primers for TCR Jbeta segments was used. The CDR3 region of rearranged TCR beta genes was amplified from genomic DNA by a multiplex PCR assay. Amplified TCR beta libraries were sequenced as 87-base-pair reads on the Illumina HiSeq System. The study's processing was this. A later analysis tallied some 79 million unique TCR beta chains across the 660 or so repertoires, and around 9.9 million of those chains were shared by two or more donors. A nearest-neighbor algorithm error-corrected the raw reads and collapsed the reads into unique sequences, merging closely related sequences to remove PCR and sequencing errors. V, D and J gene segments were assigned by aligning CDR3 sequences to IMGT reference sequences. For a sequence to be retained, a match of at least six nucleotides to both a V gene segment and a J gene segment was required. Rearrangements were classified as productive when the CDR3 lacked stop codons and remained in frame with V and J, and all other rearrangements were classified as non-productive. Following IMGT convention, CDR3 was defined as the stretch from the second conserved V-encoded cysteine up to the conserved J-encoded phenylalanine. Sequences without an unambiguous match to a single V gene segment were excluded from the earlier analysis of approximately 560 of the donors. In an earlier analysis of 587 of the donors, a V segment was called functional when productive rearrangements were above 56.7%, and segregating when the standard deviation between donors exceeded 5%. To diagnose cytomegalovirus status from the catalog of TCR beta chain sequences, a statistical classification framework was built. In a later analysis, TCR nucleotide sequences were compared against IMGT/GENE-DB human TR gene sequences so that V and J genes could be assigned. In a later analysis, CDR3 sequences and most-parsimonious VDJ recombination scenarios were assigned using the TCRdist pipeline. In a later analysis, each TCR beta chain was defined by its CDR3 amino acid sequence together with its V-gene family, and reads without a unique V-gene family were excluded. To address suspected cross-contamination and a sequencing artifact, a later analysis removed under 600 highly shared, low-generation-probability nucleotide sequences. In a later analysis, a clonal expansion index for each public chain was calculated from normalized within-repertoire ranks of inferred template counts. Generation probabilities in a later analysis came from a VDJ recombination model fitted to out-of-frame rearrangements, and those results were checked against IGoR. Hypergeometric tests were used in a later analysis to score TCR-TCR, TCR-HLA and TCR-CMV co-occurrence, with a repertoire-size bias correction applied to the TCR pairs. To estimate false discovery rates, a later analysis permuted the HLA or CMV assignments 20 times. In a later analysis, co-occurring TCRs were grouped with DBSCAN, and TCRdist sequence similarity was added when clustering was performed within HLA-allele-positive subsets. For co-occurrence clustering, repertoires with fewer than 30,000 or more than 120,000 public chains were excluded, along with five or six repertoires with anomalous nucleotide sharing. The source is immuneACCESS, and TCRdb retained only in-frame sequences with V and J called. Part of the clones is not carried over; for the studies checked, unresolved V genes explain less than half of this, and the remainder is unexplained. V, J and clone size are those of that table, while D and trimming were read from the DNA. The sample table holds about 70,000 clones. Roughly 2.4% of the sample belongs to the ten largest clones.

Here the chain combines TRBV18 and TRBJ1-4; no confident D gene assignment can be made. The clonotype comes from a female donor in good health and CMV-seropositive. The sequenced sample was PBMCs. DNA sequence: TGTGCCAGCTCACCATCACTAGAAAATGAAAAACTGTTTTTT. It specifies CASSPSLENEKLFF.